Reported below is one TCR beta chain. The record originates from a study of blood T cell repertoires in COVID-19. Measured with immunoSEQ multiplex PCR; TCRdb has only the in-frame clones, and not every one. In the table there are about 500,000 clones, roughly 91% of which are singletons. CDR3 size: 13 residues. Germline V gene sequence: CDR1 GTSNPN, CDR2 SVGIG (reference sequence). Deletions cut 5 bases from V and 0 bases from J, with 10 bases between. The chain is built from TRBV30 and TRBJ1-1; D gene ambiguous. Sequenced input: peripheral blood. The source of this sequence is a woman aged 45-59 years with COVID-19, enrolled during active disease. The CDR3 is CAWDPALNTEAFF. DNA of the CDR3: TGTGCCTGGGATCCCGCGCTGAACACTGAAGCTTTCTTT.